Following are 12 T cell receptor beta chains from one sample sequenced in a study of shared clonotypes between healthy human individuals. The assay was immunoSEQ multiplex PCR, and TCRdb's table has in-frame clones only and misses some. The sample contains approximately 700,000 clones, 73% of which appear only once. The source material was memory CD4+ T cells sorted from blood. Subset indicated: CD45RA-negative fraction. These receptors all come from a woman under 40 in good health.

This chain joins TRBV18 and TRBJ1-5, with D unresolved. The CDR3 has 13 residues. The ends were cut back, 0 bases at V and 4 bases at J, with 4 bases in the middle. CDR1 and CDR2 from the germline V gene are KGHSH and LQKENI. The DNA of the CDR3 is TGTGCCAGCTCACCACCGGGTAATCAGCCCCAGCATTTT. This codes for CASSPPGNQPQHF.

The gene calls are TRBV7-2 and TRBJ1-4, with unresolved D. Trimming left V 1 base short and J 7 bases short, with 13 bases between. Germline CDR1 and CDR2: SGHTA and FQGNSA. This CDR3 has 15 amino acids. In nucleotides, the CDR3 is TGTGCCAGCAGCTTAGTCCCGGAAGGATTTGAAAAACTGTTTTTT. It is translated as CASSLVPEGFEKLFF.

This clone was detected once. V is TRBV11-2 and J is TRBJ2-7; D possibly corresponds to TRBD2 (6 bases). CDR1 is SGHAT, CDR2 FQNNGV, per germline. The V gene lost 5 bases and the J gene lost 2 bases, with 19 bases spanning the gap. The CDR3 consists of 16 residues. CDR3 coding DNA: TGTGCCAGCAGCGCCCGTCCGGGAGAAACCCCCTACGAGCAGTACTTC. Translated: CASSARPGETPYEQYF.

In its sample, this clone was seen once. This sequence joins TRBV28 and TRBJ2-3, with TRBD1 as a possible D gene (6 bases). The CDR3 has 14 amino acids. Trimming left V 0 bases short and J 3 bases short, with 7 bases between. Germline V lookup: CDR1 MDHEN, CDR2 SYDVKM. CDR3 nucleotide sequence: TGTGCCAGCAGTTTATGGGGGGCTACAGATACGCAGTATTTT. It codes for CASSLWGATDTQYF.

The J gene is TRBJ2-3, the V gene TRBV19; unclear D gene. The CDR3 spans 13 residues. The V and J ends lost 5 bases and 9 bases respectively, with 15 bases between them. Germline V gives CDR1 LNHDA, CDR2 SQIVND (reference sequence). CDR3 sequence (DNA): TGTGCCAGTAGTCCGAGCCCCTCAAACACGCAGTATTTT. Translated, it gives CASSPSPSNTQYF. The whole variable domain, filled in from reference TRBV19 and TRBJ2-3, reads DGGITQSPKYLFRKEGQNVTLSCEQNLNHDAMYWYRQDPGQGLRLIYYSQIVNDFQKGDIAEGYSVSREKKESFPLTVTSAQKNPTAFYLCASSPSPSNTQYFGPGTRLTVL.

The chain carries TRBV27 and TRBJ2-3; no reliable D call. Trimming shortened V by 7 bases and J by 2 bases, and 13 bases separated the two germline ends. The CDR3 loop spans 14 amino acids. Germline V lookup: CDR1 MNHEY, CDR2 SMNVEV (reference sequence). As DNA, the CDR3 is TGTGCCAGCAATGATAATATTCCCACAGATACGCAGTATTTT. Protein: CASNDNIPTDTQYF.

The rearrangement uses TRBV10-3 and TRBJ2-5; no clear D gene. Trimming pared 3 bases from V and 4 bases from J, leaving 12 bases between. CDR1 ENHRY and CDR2 SYGVKD come from the germline V gene. CDR3 size: 14 residues. In DNA, the CDR3 is TGTGCCATCAGTGATTCCTCATCGGCAGAGACCCAGTACTTC. Its translation is CAISDSSSAETQYF.

The chain combines TRBV28 with TRBJ2-1, with TRBD1 as a possible D gene (5 bases). This CDR3 has 14 amino acids. Germline-derived CDR1 and CDR2 are MDHEN and SYDVKM. The ends were cut back, 3 bases at V and 6 bases at J, with 12 bases in the middle. CDR3 in amino acids: CASSLPGQANEQFF. The CDR3 coding sequence is TGTGCCAGCAGTTTGCCTGGACAAGCCAATGAGCAGTTCTTC.

This clone appeared a single time. This chain connects TRBV5-1 to TRBJ2-7, with 10 nucleotides matching TRBD2. Germline CDR1 and CDR2: SGHRS and YFSETQ. The CDR3 loop spans 17 amino acids. Trimming took 1 base from V and 2 from J; bases not matched to a gene: 9. This chain's CDR3 is CASSLLVAGGSTYEQYF. The CDR3 DNA follows: TGCGCCAGCAGCTTGCTTGTAGCGGGAGGTAGCACCTACGAGCAGTACTTC.

This clone came up a few times. The chain combines TRBV10-2 with TRBJ1-4; a possible D gene is TRBD1 (6 bases). The V gene lost 5 bases and the J gene lost 7 bases, with 14 bases spanning the gap. The CDR3 runs 14 residues. Germline V lookup: CDR1 WSHSY, CDR2 SAAADI. In nucleotides, the CDR3 is TGCGCCAGCAGTCAACAGGGCGGGGGTGAAAAACTGTTTTTT. Translated: CASSQQGGGEKLFF.

The chain couples TRBV25-1 to TRBJ2-3; TRBD2 might be the D (5 bases). Trimming took 1 base from V and 5 from J, leaving 7 bases between them. The CDR3 covers 13 residues. The germline V gene encodes CDR1 MGHDK and CDR2 SYGVNS. The CDR3 DNA reads as TGTGCCAGCAGTGAATCGGGAATAGATACGCAGTATTTT. Protein: CASSESGIDTQYF.

The J gene is TRBJ2-1, the V gene TRBV11-3; 13 bases map to TRBD2. Germline V gene data show CDR1 as SGHNT and CDR2 as YENEEA. The length of the CDR3 is 18 residues. V shed 5 bases and J 8 bases; nucleotides not matched to a gene: 15. The CDR3 here is CASSSGTGGLAGVYEQFF. For the CDR3, the DNA is TGTGCCAGCAGCAGCGGGACAGGAGGACTAGCGGGAGTCTATGAGCAGTTCTTC.